Each of the 23 T cell receptor beta chains below was sequenced from the same sample in a study of cytomegalovirus exposure and HLA in healthy donors. The primer mix had 60 Vbeta and 13 Jbeta primers. TCRdb keeps only in-frame clones here, not all; method: immunoSEQ multiplex PCR. Of 150,000 to 200,000 clones listed, about four fifths are singletons. Sample: PBMCs. These receptors were collected from a male donor in good health and CMV-seropositive.

V usage is TRBV5-1 and J usage is TRBJ2-5, with 13 bases that match TRBD2. Trimming took 4 bases from V and 2 from J; bases not matched to a gene: 8. The CDR3 loop spans 17 amino acids. Looked up from germline, CDR1 is SGHRS and CDR2 is YFSETQ. CDR3: CASSKTSGGSKQETQYF. Written as DNA, the CDR3 is TGCGCCAGCAGCAAGACTAGCGGGGGGTCTAAGCAAGAGACCCAGTACTTC.

CDR3 sequence (DNA): TGTGCCAGCAGTTACGACAGGGATGGAAACACCATATATTTT. Amino acid sequence: CASSYDRDGNTIYF. This sequence joins TRBV6-6 and TRBJ1-3, with TRBD1 matching over 7 bases. The CDR3 is made up of 14 amino acids. CDR1 and CDR2 (germline): MNHNY, SVGAGI (reference sequence). With 2 bases clipped from V and 3 bases from J, the junction kept 1 base outside the gene matches.

The gene calls are TRBV6-1 and TRBJ1-5; 9 bases line up with TRBD1. V lost 3 bases and J lost 1; bases outside the gene matches: 7. CDR1 MNHNS and CDR2 SASEGT come from the germline V gene. The CDR3 sequence is 17 residues long. CDR3 nucleotide sequence: TGTGCCAGCAGTGAGCACAGGGGGCGTGTGAGCAATCAGCCCCAGCATTTT. It specifies CASSEHRGRVSNQPQHF.

J is TRBJ1-5 and V is TRBV6-5, with 8 bases matching TRBD1. V shed 5 bases and J 6 bases; nucleotides not matched to a gene: 6. In germline, CDR1 is MNHEY, CDR2 SVGAGI. This CDR3 spans 14 amino acids. The CDR3 DNA reads as TGTGCCAGCAGTCCCGACAGGGGAAGTCAGCCCCAGCATTTT. It encodes CASSPDRGSQPQHF.

The rearrangement joins TRBV5-1 to TRBJ2-2; 9 nucleotides match TRBD1. After removal of 4 bases from V and 1 base from J, the junction contained 2 bases not matched to a gene. CDR1 and CDR2 (germline): SGHRS, YFSETQ. The CDR3 is made up of 15 amino acids. CDR3 amino acids: CASSPGQGNTGELFF. For the CDR3, the DNA is TGCGCCAGCAGCCCGGGACAGGGGAACACCGGGGAGCTGTTTTTT.

V and J are TRBV5-1 and TRBJ2-3; TRBD2 matches 8 bases. In germline, CDR1 is SGHRS, CDR2 YFSETQ. The CDR3 covers 17 residues. With 3 bases clipped from V and 6 bases from J, the junction kept 15 bases outside the gene matches. The DNA of the CDR3 is TGCGCCAGCAGCTCGCTTATCTCTGGCGTAGCGGGGGATACGCAGTATTTT. Translating gives CASSSLISGVAGDTQYF.

This clone turned up a few times. This chain links TRBV6-1 with TRBJ1-5; D may be TRBD1 (5 bases). The germline V and J ends were trimmed by 2 bases and 7 bases, with 15 bases remaining between them. The CDR3 is 15 residues long. CDR1 MNHNS and CDR2 SASEGT come from the germline V gene. CDR3 region: CASSEMGQESQPQHF. DNA for the CDR3: TGTGCCAGCAGTGAAATGGGGCAGGAGTCCCAGCCCCAGCATTTT.

The chain uses TRBV5-6 and TRBJ2-1; the match to TRBD1 covers 7 bases. CDR3 size: 14 residues. Germline CDR1 and CDR2: SGHDT and YYEEEE. With V trimmed by 4 bases and J by 3 bases, 4 bases remained unmatched. CDR3: CASSQGQYYNEQFF. The DNA for the CDR3 is TGTGCCAGCAGCCAGGGACAGTACTACAATGAGCAGTTCTTC.

The chain is built from TRBV7-6 and TRBJ1-2; possible D gene TRBD1, 6 bases. Deletions cut 5 bases from V and 11 bases from J, with 21 bases between. CDR1 and CDR2 from the germline V gene are SGHVS and FNYEAQ. CDR3 length equals 14 residues. Here the CDR3 DNA reads TGTGCCAGCAGCCCTGGGGCGGACAGCCTTGGTTACACCTTC. Amino acids: CASSPGADSLGYTF.

There are a few counts of this clone. The chain links TRBV6-6 to TRBJ2-4, with 9 bases fitting TRBD1. The germline V gene has CDR1 MNHNY and CDR2 SVGAGI (reference sequence). V gave up 0 bases and J gave up 6 bases; unmatched junction bases: 0. The CDR3 runs 14 residues. CDR3 protein: CASSYSGQGNIQYF. The CDR3 nucleotides read TGTGCCAGCAGTTACTCGGGACAGGGAAACATTCAGTACTTC.

This chain links TRBV4-1 with TRBJ1-6; D is possibly TRBD1 (5 bases). V dropped 7 bases and J dropped 7 bases, with 17 bases sitting between them. There are 15 residues in the CDR3. Germline lookup yields CDR1 MGHRA and CDR2 YSYEKL. Here the CDR3 reads CASTSGWDINSPLHF. The CDR3 nucleotides read TGCGCCAGCACCTCAGGGTGGGATATAAATTCACCCCTCCACTTT.

V is TRBV7-9 and J is TRBJ2-2; D is ambiguous. Germline V CDR1 and CDR2: SEHNR, FQNEAQ (reference sequence). The CDR3 extends over 13 amino acids. Trimming took 3 bases from V and 6 from J, leaving 8 bases between them. The CDR3 DNA reads TGTGCCAGCAGCTTCCGAGTCGCCGGGGAGCTGTTTTTT. Amino acids: CASSFRVAGELFF.

The V call is TRBV9, the J call TRBJ2-7; 8 bases align to TRBD2. The germline gives CDR1 SGDLS, CDR2 YYNGEE. The CDR3 length is 15 residues. Trimming at V came to 4 bases and at J to 3 bases, leaving 9 bases not matched to a gene. Here the CDR3 reads CASSSDSSGRYEQYF. CDR3 sequence (DNA): TGTGCCAGCAGCTCAGACTCTAGCGGGCGCTACGAGCAGTACTTC.

This sequence joins TRBV20-1 and TRBJ2-1; D may be TRBD2 (5 bases). Trimming cost V 6 bases and J 9 bases, with 12 bases left between them. Germline values: CDR1 DFQATT, CDR2 SNEGSKA (reference sequence). This CDR3 region has 11 residues. Here the CDR3 reads CSALDAGEQFF. For the CDR3, the DNA is TGCAGTGCCCTTGACGCGGGTGAGCAGTTCTTC.

This clone was seen a single time. V is TRBV7-9 and J is TRBJ1-6; D not certain. The CDR3 has 15 residues. Germline CDR1 SEHNR, CDR2 FQNEAQ (reference sequence). V was cut by 7 bases and J by 0 bases, with 10 bases left in between. The CDR3 bases are TGTGCCAGCATCAATACGAGCTCCTATAATTCACCCCTCCACTTT. Protein product: CASINTSSYNSPLHF.

This clone was picked up a small number of times. J is TRBJ1-2 and V is TRBV10-2; 7 positions agree with TRBD1. Germline-derived CDR1 and CDR2 are WSHSY and SAAADI. The CDR3 runs to 13 residues. V trimming: 9 bases; J trimming: 0 bases; junction bases outside the gene matches: 4. The CDR3: CASRDSTNYGYTF. The CDR3 DNA reads TGCGCCAGTAGGGACAGCACTAACTATGGCTACACCTTC.

The J gene is TRBJ2-7, the V gene TRBV30; the match to TRBD1 covers 11 bases. Trimming cost V 4 bases and J 7 bases; bases outside gene matches: 6. Germline V gene data show CDR1 as GTSNPN and CDR2 as SVGIG (reference sequence). CDR3 length: 13 amino acids. CDR3 loop: CAWNRDRGNEQYF. The CDR3 DNA is TGTGCCTGGAACCGGGACAGGGGGAATGAGCAGTACTTC.

The CDR3 DNA follows: TGTGCCAGCATCCCGACCCTCTTCGGTAGGGGCAGCCAGCCCCAGCATTTT. It codes for CASIPTLFGRGSQPQHF. The chain uses TRBV28 and TRBJ1-5; TRBD1 might be the D (5 bases). CDR3 size: 17 residues. In germline, CDR1 is MDHEN, CDR2 SYDVKM. The germline V and J ends were trimmed by 7 bases and 7 bases, with 26 bases remaining between them.

The chain combines TRBV5-6 with TRBJ1-1, with a tentative D call TRBD1 (5 bases). Trimming shortened V by 4 bases and J by 8 bases, and 15 bases separated the two germline ends. CDR1 is SGHDT and CDR2 is YYEEEE in the germline V gene. The CDR3 loop spans 13 amino acids. In nucleotides, the CDR3 is TGTGCCAGCAGCACTGGACAAAGGGGCGAAGCTTTCTTT. Its protein product is CASSTGQRGEAFF.

The chain has TRBV25-1 and TRBJ2-1; D possibly corresponds to TRBD2 (6 bases). V was pared by 6 bases and J by 4 bases, with 19 bases between. Germline loops: CDR1 MGHDK, CDR2 SYGVNS. The CDR3 has 16 amino acids. CDR3 protein: CASSTGAPRGYNEQFF. In nucleotides, the CDR3 is TGTGCCAGCAGCACTGGGGCCCCCCGGGGGTACAATGAGCAGTTCTTC.

This chain links TRBV4-2 with TRBJ1-3; D is ambiguous. The germline V gene encodes CDR1 LGHNA and CDR2 YNFKEQ. V was cut by 0 bases and J by 4 bases, with 16 bases left in between. The CDR3 spans 17 residues. Written as DNA, the CDR3 is TGTGCCAGCAGCCAAGATCCCGGCTCCACGGGGGGAAACACCATATATTTT. This codes for CASSQDPGSTGGNTIYF.

This clone was detected only a few times. The chain carries TRBV19 and TRBJ1-1; TRBD1 agrees at 7 bases. CDR3 length: 12 residues. The germline V gene has CDR1 LNHDA and CDR2 SQIVND (reference sequence). Trimming took 2 bases from V and 10 from J; bases not matched to a gene: 4. The DNA of the CDR3 is TGTGCCAGTAGTATAAGGGGGCAGGGAGCTTTCTTT. It specifies CASSIRGQGAFF.

This clone was recorded only once. The V gene is TRBV30, the J gene TRBJ2-2; D remains unclear. With 3 bases removed from V and 2 bases from J, the gap between germline ends came to 16 bases. This CDR3 is built from 16 residues. Germline-derived CDR1 and CDR2 are GTSNPN and SVGIG (reference sequence). The CDR3, as DNA: TGTGCCTGGAGCCATGGCGAGGATTTCAACACCGGGGAGCTGTTTTTT. Protein product: CAWSHGEDFNTGELFF. The whole variable domain, filled in from reference TRBV30 and TRBJ2-2, reads SQTIHQWPATLVQPVGSPLSLECTVEGTSNPNLYWYRQAAGRGLQLLFYSVGIGQISSEVPQNLSASRPQDRQFILSSKKLLLSDSGFYLCAWSHGEDFNTGELFFGEGSRLTVL.